One T cell receptor (beta chain) is described in this entry. This specimen belongs to a study of blood T cell repertoires in COVID-19. The overall study: The study drew acute and convalescent COVID-19 samples from the United States, Italy and Spain.

CDR1 is MDHEN and CDR2 is SYDVKM in the germline V gene. The CDR3 contains 15 residues. J lost 2 bases, V lost 3 bases, and 5 bases had no gene match. Original processing notes: Nucleated cell number was recorded as an estimate derived from reference gene primer amplification. The repertoire was sequenced with immunoSEQ multiplex PCR; TCRdb's copy has only in-frame clones and lacks some. V and J calls and clone size are as listed in that table; D and trimming were resolved from the DNA. The sample includes under 65,000 clones, roughly 80% seen only once; the top ten take about 5.4%. This clonotype was sampled from a woman aged 55-70 years with acute or convalescent COVID-19. V gene TRBV28 combines with J gene TRBJ2-7; 9 bases fit TRBD2. The sample consisted of peripheral blood. The CDR3 reads CASSLSAGGTYEQYF. The CDR3 bases are TGTGCCAGCAGTTTGTCAGCGGGGGGCACCTACGAGCAGTACTTC.